A single sample is the source of the 29 T cell receptor beta chains below, sequenced in a study of response to subunit inactivated influenza vaccine. Each CDR3 protein gets one entry after TCRdb re-called the RT-PCR reads with MiXCR. The top ten clones hold 11% of a sample with around 200,000 distinct CDR3 sequences, 7.5% to 10% of them seen once. The source material was non-naive T cells sorted from PBMCs, sampled on the day of vaccination. These TCRs come from a man aged 45 to 65 who received an inactivated influenza vaccine.

This clonotype has more than one count but fewer than ten. The chain links TRBV12-3 or TRBV12-4 to TRBJ2-5, with a weak D call TRBD1 (5 bases). This CDR3 has 14 amino acids. The V end lost 5 bases, the J end lost 2 bases, and 12 bases lay between the germline ends. The CDR3 DNA is TGTGCCAGCAGTCCAGGCAGGGCTCAAGAGACCCAGTACTTC. The encoded protein is CASSPGRAQETQYF.

At least ten counts were recorded for this clonotype. The chain recombines TRBV7-2 with TRBJ1-6; perhaps TRBD1 as D (5 bases). Trimming took off 4 bases at V and 6 bases at J, with 13 bases between the two ends. CDR1 SGHTA and CDR2 FQGNSA come from the germline V gene. The CDR3 covers 15 residues. CDR3 nucleotide sequence: TGTGCCAGCAGCTCGGACGGGGGTGGTAATTCACCCCTCCACTTT. Its protein is CASSSDGGGNSPLHF. Combining the CDR3 with reference TRBV7-2 and TRBJ1-6 gives the whole variable domain GAGVSQSPSNKVTEKGKDVELRCDPISGHTALYWYRQSLGQGLEFLIYFQGNSAPDKSGLPSDRFSAERTGGSVSTLTIQRTQQEDSAVYLCASSSDGGGNSPLHFGNGTRLTVT.

There are a few counts of this clonotype. This rearrangement joins TRBV27 to TRBJ2-1, with 9 positions matching TRBD2. Germline loops: CDR1 MNHEY, CDR2 SMNVEV (reference sequence). V dropped 2 bases and J dropped 7; count of bases not matched to a gene: 6. The CDR3 covers 15 residues. As DNA, the CDR3 is TGTGCCAGCAGTTTAAGCAGCGGGGGGCGGAATGAGCAGTTCTTC. Translation: CASSLSSGGRNEQFF.

This clonotype turned up a few times. The chain uses TRBV7-2 and TRBJ2-7; 7 bases are shared with TRBD1. Germline V gene data show CDR1 as SGHTA and CDR2 as FQGNSA. J was trimmed by 4 bases and V by 5 bases; bases with no gene match: 8. This CDR3 spans 14 amino acids. DNA of the CDR3: TGTGCCAGCAGCATTGGGACAGAGACTTACGAGCAGTACTTC. This gives the protein CASSIGTETYEQYF.

This clonotype occurred many times. This chain connects TRBV28 to TRBJ2-1; 7 bases match TRBD2. The CDR3 runs 14 residues. Germline CDR1 is MDHEN and CDR2 is SYDVKM. After removal of 4 bases from V and 8 bases from J, the junction contained 8 bases not matched to a gene. The CDR3: CASSSRSGGDEQFF. DNA of the CDR3: TGTGCCAGCAGTTCTCGCTCGGGAGGCGATGAGCAGTTCTTC.

This clonotype appeared many times. The V and J genes are TRBV29-1 and TRBJ2-7, with D maybe TRBD2 (5 bases). The CDR3 length is 12 residues. Germline CDR1 and CDR2: SQVTM and ANQGSEA. Trimming stripped 3 bases from V and 0 bases from J, with 6 bases between. CDR3 DNA sequence: TGCAGCGTTGACGGGGACTCCTACGAGCAGTACTTC. Protein: CSVDGDSYEQYF.

This clonotype was seen more than once but under ten times. V gene TRBV5-5 combines with J gene TRBJ2-6; D is possibly TRBD1 (6 bases). V lost 5 bases to trimming and J lost 4 bases, with 16 bases between them. The CDR3 is 16 amino acids. CDR1 and CDR2 (germline): SGHKS, YYEKEE (reference sequence). CDR3 loop: CASSGGQRTGANVLTF. The CDR3 nucleotides read TGTGCCAGCAGTGGGGGACAAAGGACCGGGGCCAACGTCCTGACTTTC.

This clonotype appeared a few times. This chain links TRBV5-6 with TRBJ2-3, with TRBD2 identical over 14 bases. The ends lost 2 bases at V and 4 bases at J; junction bases unmatched: 6. The length of the CDR3 is 17 residues. Germline V gene data show CDR1 as SGHDT and CDR2 as YYEEEE. The CDR3 loop is CASSFPTSGRAPDTQYF. The DNA of the CDR3 is TGTGCCAGCAGCTTCCCGACTAGCGGGAGGGCCCCAGATACGCAGTATTTT.

This clonotype was picked up one time. A much larger clone lies one base from this, so it may be a read error. This chain links TRBV5-6 with TRBJ2-5; D might be TRBD1 (6 bases). Trimming cost V 4 bases and J 4 bases, with 14 bases left between them. CDR3 length equals 14 residues. The germline V gene has CDR1 SGHDT and CDR2 YYEEEE. The chain's CDR3 is CASSIWTEGETQYF. CDR3 nucleotide sequence: TGTGCCAGCAGCATCTGGACAGAAGGAGAGACCCAGTACTTC.

This clonotype has a count of ten or more. V is TRBV5-1 and J is TRBJ2-7; 10 bases are a match to TRBD2. The germline V gene has CDR1 SGHRS and CDR2 YFSETQ. V lost 4 bases and J lost 2; bases outside the gene matches: 3. The CDR3 has 14 residues. In DNA form, the CDR3 reads TGCGCCAGCAGCGGTCTAGCGGGAGCCTACGAGCAGTACTTC. The encoded protein is CASSGLAGAYEQYF.

This clonotype was seen many times. V gene TRBV4-1 combines with J gene TRBJ2-2; D not resolved. CDR3 length: 12 amino acids. Germline V gene data show CDR1 as MGHRA and CDR2 as YSYEKL. V lost 1 base and J lost 7, with 4 bases in between. The CDR3: CASSQGIGELFF. CDR3 DNA sequence: TGCGCCAGCAGCCAAGGAATCGGGGAGCTGTTTTTT.

The chain joins TRBV4-1 to TRBJ2-1; 7 bases are shared with TRBD2. The V gene end was trimmed by 4 bases and the J gene end by 3 bases; junction bases not matched to a gene: 6. There are 15 residues in the CDR3. Germline assignment: CDR1 MGHRA and CDR2 YSYEKL. CDR3 sequence reads: CASSRGGSNYNEQFF. Here the CDR3 DNA reads TGCGCCAGCAGCCGCGGGGGTTCCAACTACAATGAGCAGTTCTTC.

CDR3 nucleotides: TGTGCCAGCATTGGGGGCTATGGCTACACCTTC. This translates into CASIGGYGYTF. The chain has TRBV2 and TRBJ1-2; a weak D match, TRBD1 (5 bases). The CDR3 covers 11 residues. Germline V gene lookup returns CDR1 SNHLY and CDR2 FYNNEI. Between the trimmed V and J ends, which lost 7 bases and 4 bases, there was a span of 7 bases.

Notes on this clonotype: This may arise from a read error, as a much more abundant clone is one base away. The V gene is TRBV24-1, the J gene TRBJ2-1; D tentatively fits TRBD1 or TRBD2 (6 bases each). This CDR3 spans 14 amino acids. Trimming removed 4 bases from V and 9 bases from J, with 15 bases in between. The V gene's germline CDR1 is KGHDR and CDR2 SFDVKD. The CDR3 loop reads CATSERGAKIEQFF. CDR3 sequence (DNA): TGTGCCACCAGTGAAAGGGGGGCTAAAATTGAGCAGTTCTTC.

The V call is TRBV12-3 or TRBV12-4, the J call TRBJ2-3; D ambiguous. CDR3 length: 15 amino acids. V dropped 1 base and J dropped 3 bases, with 11 bases sitting between them. This chain's CDR3 is CASSLEPVKTDTQYF. The CDR3 nucleotides read TGTGCCAGCAGTTTAGAGCCCGTAAAAACAGATACGCAGTATTTT.

This clonotype was detected only a few times. The V call is TRBV4-1, the J call TRBJ1-1; D unresolved. Germline V gene sequence: CDR1 MGHRA, CDR2 YSYEKL. With 2 bases removed from V and 1 base from J, the gap between germline ends came to 8 bases. CDR3 length: 14 amino acids. The CDR3 sequence: CASSQRNRNTEAFF. The CDR3 DNA reads as TGCGCCAGCAGCCAACGTAATAGGAACACTGAAGCTTTCTTT.

This clonotype turned up a few times. V is TRBV5-6 and J is TRBJ1-1; D uncertain. Germline V gives CDR1 SGHDT, CDR2 YYEEEE. Trimming shortened V by 0 bases and J by 3 bases, and 15 bases separated the two germline ends. The CDR3 is 16 amino acids. The CDR3 sequence is CASSLVVRVGYTEAFF. For the CDR3, the DNA is TGTGCCAGCAGCTTGGTGGTCAGAGTGGGGTACACTGAAGCTTTCTTT.

The chain couples TRBV5-1 to TRBJ2-1, with a tentative D call TRBD2 (5 bases). Germline V gene lookup returns CDR1 SGHRS and CDR2 YFSETQ. Trimming removed 5 bases from V and 6 bases from J, with 18 bases in between. The CDR3 runs to 15 residues. This chain's CDR3 is CASSQETNPSNEQFF. The DNA for the CDR3 is TGCGCCAGCAGTCAGGAGACTAATCCCTCCAATGAGCAGTTCTTC.

The genes are TRBV7-9 and TRBJ2-6; D possibly uses TRBD1 or TRBD2 (5 bases each). Germline lookup yields CDR1 SEHNR and CDR2 FQNEAQ (reference sequence). The CDR3 has 16 residues. Deletions cut 7 bases from V and 3 bases from J, with 16 bases between. CDR3 region: CASTGARGSGANVLTF. The CDR3, as DNA: TGTGCCAGCACCGGGGCTAGGGGCAGTGGGGCCAACGTCCTGACTTTC.

This clonotype was recorded a few times. This chain links TRBV5-6 with TRBJ1-5; weak D call: TRBD1 (6 bases). The V end lost 4 bases, the J end lost 5 bases, and 10 bases lay between the germline ends. CDR1 is SGHDT, CDR2 YYEEEE, per germline. The CDR3 runs 13 residues. As DNA, the CDR3 is TGTGCCAGCAGCAGGGACACCGATCAGCCCCAGCATTTT. Protein: CASSRDTDQPQHF.

The genes are TRBV4-3 and TRBJ1-2; 9 bases agree with TRBD1. The CDR3 has 15 residues. Germline CDR1 is LGHNA and CDR2 is YSLEER. Trimming at V came to 0 bases and at J to 4 bases, leaving 3 bases not matched to a gene. The CDR3: CASSQDRTGVYGYTF. CDR3 DNA: TGCGCCAGCAGCCAAGATAGGACAGGGGTCTATGGCTACACCTTC.

The rearrangement joins TRBV2 to TRBJ2-6; TRBD1 matches at 9 bases. Germline V gene sequence: CDR1 SNHLY, CDR2 FYNNEI. This CDR3 is 15 amino acids long. V was clipped by 9 bases and J by 2 bases; unmatched bases: 5. The CDR3 sequence is CARQTGGAGANVLTF. As DNA, the CDR3 is TGTGCCAGGCAGACAGGGGGAGCTGGGGCCAACGTCCTGACTTTC.

This sequence joins TRBV3-1 and TRBJ2-1; 11 positions agree with TRBD2. The V gene end was trimmed by 4 bases and the J gene end by 16 bases; junction bases not matched to a gene: 9. CDR3 size: 13 residues. The germline gives CDR1 LGHDT, CDR2 YNNKEL (reference sequence). CDR3 amino acids: CASSPGTSGGGFF. As DNA, the CDR3 is TGTGCCAGCAGCCCAGGAACTAGCGGGGGTGGATTCTTC.

The chain carries TRBV19 and TRBJ2-7; no reliable D call. The CDR3 contains 14 residues. The V and J ends lost 1 base and 3 bases respectively, with 10 bases between them. Germline V lookup: CDR1 LNHDA, CDR2 SQIVND (reference sequence). The CDR3 coding sequence is TGTGCCAGTAGTATAGTCGGCAGAGACTACGAGCAGTACTTC. Protein sequence: CASSIVGRDYEQYF.

This chain links TRBV4-3 with TRBJ2-2; a weak D match, TRBD1 (6 bases). CDR3 size: 16 residues. CDR1 is LGHNA, CDR2 YSLEER, per germline. Deletions cut 1 base from V and 3 bases from J, with 12 bases between. The CDR3 sequence is CASSQAWGHYTGELFF. CDR3 coding DNA: TGCGCCAGCAGCCAAGCGTGGGGACATTACACCGGGGAGCTGTTTTTT.

This clonotype has a handful of counts. The rearrangement links TRBV20-1 to TRBJ2-2; D gene ambiguous. Germline V gene data show CDR1 as DFQATT and CDR2 as SNEGSKA (reference sequence). The CDR3 has 12 residues. Trimming took 8 bases from V and 3 from J, leaving 10 bases between them. CDR3 residues: CSYGRDTGELFF. CDR3 in DNA: TGCAGTTACGGACGGGACACCGGGGAGCTGTTTTTT.

This rearrangement joins TRBV6-5 to TRBJ2-3, with TRBD1 identical over 7 bases. This CDR3 has 15 residues. Germline CDR1 MNHEY, CDR2 SVGAGI. The ends lost 4 bases at V and 2 bases at J; junction bases unmatched: 6. The CDR3 coding sequence is TGTGCCAGCAGTTCCCTGACAGGGAACACAGATACGCAGTATTTT. Protein sequence: CASSSLTGNTDTQYF.

The rearrangement joins TRBV3-1 to TRBJ2-1, with 8 bases matching TRBD2. Germline-derived CDR1 and CDR2 are LGHDT and YNNKEL (reference sequence). The ends lost 0 bases at V and 13 bases at J; junction bases unmatched: 5. This CDR3 contains 13 residues. The CDR3 coding sequence is TGTGCCAGCAGCCAAGACGCCAGCGGGGGCCAGTTCTTC. Protein product: CASSQDASGGQFF.

This clonotype was counted a single time. The chain carries TRBV6-1 and TRBJ2-5; D might be TRBD1 or TRBD2, each matching 5 bases. This CDR3 has 15 amino acids. The germline gives CDR1 MNHNS, CDR2 SASEGT. Trimming shortened V by 6 bases and J by 5 bases, and 19 bases separated the two germline ends. The DNA for the CDR3 is TGTGCCAGCAGCTCCGGGGCAGGGTTTAGGGAGACCCAGTACTTC. Translation gives CASSSGAGFRETQYF.